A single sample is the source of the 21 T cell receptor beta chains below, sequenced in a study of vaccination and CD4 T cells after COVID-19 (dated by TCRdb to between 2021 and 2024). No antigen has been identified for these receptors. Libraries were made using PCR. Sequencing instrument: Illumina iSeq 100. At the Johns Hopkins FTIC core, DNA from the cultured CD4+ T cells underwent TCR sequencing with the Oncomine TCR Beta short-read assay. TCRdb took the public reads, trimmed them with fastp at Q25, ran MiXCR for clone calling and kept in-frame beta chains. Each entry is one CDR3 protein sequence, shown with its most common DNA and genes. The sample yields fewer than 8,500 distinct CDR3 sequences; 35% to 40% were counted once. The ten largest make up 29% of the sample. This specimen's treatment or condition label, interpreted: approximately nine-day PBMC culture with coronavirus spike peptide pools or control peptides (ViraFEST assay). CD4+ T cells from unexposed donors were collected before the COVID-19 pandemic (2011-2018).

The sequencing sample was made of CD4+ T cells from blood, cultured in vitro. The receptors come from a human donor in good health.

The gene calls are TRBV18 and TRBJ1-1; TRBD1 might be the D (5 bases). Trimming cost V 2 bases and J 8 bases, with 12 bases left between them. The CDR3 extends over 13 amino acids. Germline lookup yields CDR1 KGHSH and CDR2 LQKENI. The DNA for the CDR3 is TGTGCCAGCTCACCAGCTGGGACGGGAGAAGCTTTCTTT. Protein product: CASSPAGTGEAFF.

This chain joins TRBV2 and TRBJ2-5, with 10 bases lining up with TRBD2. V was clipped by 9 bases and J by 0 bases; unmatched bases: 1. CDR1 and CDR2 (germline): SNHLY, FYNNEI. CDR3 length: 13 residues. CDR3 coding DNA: TGTGCCAGTAGCGGGGGGAACCAAGAGACCCAGTACTTC. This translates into CASSGGNQETQYF.

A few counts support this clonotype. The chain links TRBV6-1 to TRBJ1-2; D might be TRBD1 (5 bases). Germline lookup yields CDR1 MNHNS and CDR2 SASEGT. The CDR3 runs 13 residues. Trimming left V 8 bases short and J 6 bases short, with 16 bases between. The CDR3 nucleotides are TGTGCCAGCGGGACCCCCATCTTCGATGGCTACACCTTC. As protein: CASGTPIFDGYTF.

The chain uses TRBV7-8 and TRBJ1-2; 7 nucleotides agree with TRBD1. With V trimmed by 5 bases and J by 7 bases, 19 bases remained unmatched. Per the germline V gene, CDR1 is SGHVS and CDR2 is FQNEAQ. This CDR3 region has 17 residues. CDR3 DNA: TGTGCCAGCAGCATAACCGTTCAGGGGGTGACCCGTCGTGGCTACACCTTC. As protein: CASSITVQGVTRRGYTF. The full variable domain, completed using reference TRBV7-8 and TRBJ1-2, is GAGVSQSPRYKVAKRGQDVALRCDPISGHVSLFWYQQALGQGPEFLTYFQNEAQLDKSGLPSDRFFAERPEGSVSTLKIQRTQQEDSAVYLCASSITVQGVTRRGYTFGSGTRLTVV.

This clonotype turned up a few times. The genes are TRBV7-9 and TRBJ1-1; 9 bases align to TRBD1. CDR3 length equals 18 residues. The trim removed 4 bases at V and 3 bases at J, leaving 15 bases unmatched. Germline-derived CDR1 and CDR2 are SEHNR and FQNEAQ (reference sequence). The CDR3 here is CASSSLGTGTFGDTEAFF. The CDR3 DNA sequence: TGTGCCAGCAGCTCACTCGGGACAGGGACGTTTGGCGACACTGAAGCTTTCTTT.

In DNA form, the CDR3 reads TGTGCCACCAGTGCCCCGGGGATAGGAGCCGGGGAGCTGTTTTTT. It encodes CATSAPGIGAGELFF. The chain combines TRBV24-1 with TRBJ2-2, with a possible D match to TRBD2 (5 bases). This CDR3 has 15 residues. V gave up 5 bases and J gave up 6 bases, with 15 bases separating them. Germline CDR1 and CDR2: KGHDR and SFDVKD.

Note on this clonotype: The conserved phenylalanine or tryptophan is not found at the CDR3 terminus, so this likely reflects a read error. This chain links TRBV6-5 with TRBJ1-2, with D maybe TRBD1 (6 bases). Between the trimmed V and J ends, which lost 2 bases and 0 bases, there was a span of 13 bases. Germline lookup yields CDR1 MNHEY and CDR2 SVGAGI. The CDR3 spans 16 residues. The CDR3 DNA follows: TGTGCCAGCAGTTACGGAGGGGACATACCTAACTATGGCTACACCCTC. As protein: CASSYGGDIPNYGYTL.

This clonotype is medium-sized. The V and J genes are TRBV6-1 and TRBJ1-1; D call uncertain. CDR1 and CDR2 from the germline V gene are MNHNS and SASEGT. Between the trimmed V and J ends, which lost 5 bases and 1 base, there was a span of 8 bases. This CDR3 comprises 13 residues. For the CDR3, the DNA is TGTGCCAGCAGTCACGAGGGGAACACTGAAGCTTTCTTT. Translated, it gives CASSHEGNTEAFF.

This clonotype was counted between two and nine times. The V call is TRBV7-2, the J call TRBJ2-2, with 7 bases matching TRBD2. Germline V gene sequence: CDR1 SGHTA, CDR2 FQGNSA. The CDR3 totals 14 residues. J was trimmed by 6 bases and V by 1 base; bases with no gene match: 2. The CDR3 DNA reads TGTGCCAGCAGCTTAGTCGCGGGGGCCGGGGAGCTGTTTTTT. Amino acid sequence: CASSLVAGAGELFF.

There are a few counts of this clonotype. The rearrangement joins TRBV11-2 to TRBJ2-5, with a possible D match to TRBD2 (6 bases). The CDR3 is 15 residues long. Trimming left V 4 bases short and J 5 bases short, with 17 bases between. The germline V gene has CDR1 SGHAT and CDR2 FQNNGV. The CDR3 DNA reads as TGTGCCAGCAGCTATAGCAATGGGGAGGTTGAGACCCAGTACTTC. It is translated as CASSYSNGEVETQYF.

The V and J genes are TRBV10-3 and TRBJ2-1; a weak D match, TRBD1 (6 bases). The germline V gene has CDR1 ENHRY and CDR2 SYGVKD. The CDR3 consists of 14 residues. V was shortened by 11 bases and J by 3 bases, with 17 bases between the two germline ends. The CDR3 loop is CARRVTGSYNEQFF. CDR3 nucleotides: TGTGCCCGTAGGGTGACAGGAAGCTACAATGAGCAGTTCTTC.

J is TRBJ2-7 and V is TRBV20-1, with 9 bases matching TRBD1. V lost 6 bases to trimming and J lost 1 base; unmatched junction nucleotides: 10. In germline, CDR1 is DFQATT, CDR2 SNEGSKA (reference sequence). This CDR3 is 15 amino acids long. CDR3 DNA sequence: TGCAGTGCCGGGGGCCGGGACAGGGATTCCTACGAGCAGTACTTC. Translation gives CSAGGRDRDSYEQYF.

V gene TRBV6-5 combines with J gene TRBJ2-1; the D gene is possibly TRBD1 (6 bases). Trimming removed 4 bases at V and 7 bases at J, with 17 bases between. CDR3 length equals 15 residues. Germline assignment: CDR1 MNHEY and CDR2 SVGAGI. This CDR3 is CASSFTYRAPNEQFF. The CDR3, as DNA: TGTGCCAGCAGTTTCACCTACAGGGCCCCTAATGAGCAGTTCTTC.

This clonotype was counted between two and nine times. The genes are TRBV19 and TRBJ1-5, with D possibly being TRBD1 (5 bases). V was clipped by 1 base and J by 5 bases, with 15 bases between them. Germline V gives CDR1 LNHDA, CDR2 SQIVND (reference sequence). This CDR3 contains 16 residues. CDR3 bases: TGTGCCAGTAGTATAGCCGCAGGACAACACTATCAGCCCCAGCATTTT. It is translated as CASSIAAGQHYQPQHF.

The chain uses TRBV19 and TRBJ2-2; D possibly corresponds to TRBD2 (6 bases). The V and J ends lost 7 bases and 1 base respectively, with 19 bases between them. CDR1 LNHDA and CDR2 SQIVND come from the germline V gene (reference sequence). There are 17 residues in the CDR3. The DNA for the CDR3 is TGTGCCAGTACCTACAATCGGGGGACGGGGAACACCGGGGAGCTGTTTTTT. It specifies CASTYNRGTGNTGELFF.

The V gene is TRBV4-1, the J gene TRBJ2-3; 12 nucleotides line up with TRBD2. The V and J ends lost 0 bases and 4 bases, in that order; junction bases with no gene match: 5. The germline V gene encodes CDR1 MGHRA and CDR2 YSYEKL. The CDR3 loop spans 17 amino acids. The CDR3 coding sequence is TGCGCCAGCAGCCAAGATAGGACTAGCGGGGCCCCAGATACGCAGTATTTT. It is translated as CASSQDRTSGAPDTQYF.

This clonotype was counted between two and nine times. CDR3 sequence reads: CASSPWEGADYGYTF. The DNA of the CDR3 is TGTGCCAGTAGTCCTTGGGAGGGGGCAGACTATGGCTACACCTTC. The chain has TRBV19 and TRBJ1-2; TRBD1 matches 7 bases. The CDR3 length is 15 residues. V trimming: 5 bases; J trimming: 3 bases; junction bases outside the gene matches: 9. The germline V gene encodes CDR1 LNHDA and CDR2 SQIVND (reference sequence).

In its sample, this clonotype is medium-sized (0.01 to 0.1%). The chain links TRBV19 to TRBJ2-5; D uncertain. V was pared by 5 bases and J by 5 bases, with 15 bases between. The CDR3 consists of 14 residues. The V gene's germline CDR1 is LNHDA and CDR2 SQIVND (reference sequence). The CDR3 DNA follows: TGTGCCAGTAGTCCGCAACCCGCCTGGGAGACCCAGTACTTC. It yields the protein CASSPQPAWETQYF.

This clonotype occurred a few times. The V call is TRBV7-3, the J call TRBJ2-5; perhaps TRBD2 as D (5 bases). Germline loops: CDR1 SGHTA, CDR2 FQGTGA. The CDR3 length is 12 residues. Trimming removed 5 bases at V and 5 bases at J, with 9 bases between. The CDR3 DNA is TGTGCCAGCAGCGAGGGTCCCGAGACCCAGTACTTC. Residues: CASSEGPETQYF.

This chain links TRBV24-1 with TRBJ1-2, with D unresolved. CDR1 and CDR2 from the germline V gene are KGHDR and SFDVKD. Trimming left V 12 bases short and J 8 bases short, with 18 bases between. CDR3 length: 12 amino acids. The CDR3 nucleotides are TGTGCCCTTGAACTGGGAGGGCTCGGCTACACCTTC. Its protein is CALELGGLGYTF.

This CDR3 reads CSARLGELSGTQYF. The CDR3 nucleotides are TGCAGTGCTAGGCTCGGTGAACTGTCTGGGACCCAGTACTTC. The chain is built from TRBV20-1 and TRBJ2-5; D is ambiguous. Germline V gene sequence: CDR1 DFQATT, CDR2 SNEGSKA (reference sequence). V was cut by 3 bases and J by 7 bases, with 18 bases left in between. There are 14 residues in the CDR3.